This T cell receptor beta chain originates from a study of blood T cell repertoires in COVID-19. Looking at the study overall: Sample material is recorded as cDNA or gDNA derived from T cells, B-cell-depleted T cells, or PBMCs.

The CDR3 runs to 14 residues. V shed 6 bases and J 3 bases; nucleotides not matched to a gene: 8. Germline lookup yields CDR1 SQVTM and CDR2 ANQGSEA. TCRdb keeps only in-frame clones here, not all; method: immunoSEQ multiplex PCR. Altogether 120,000 or so clones are present, 85% being singletons, with the ten largest covering over 20%. Sequences were obtained from peripheral blood. This TCR derives from a woman aged 80 or older with acute or convalescent COVID-19. J is TRBJ1-5 and V is TRBV29-1, with TRBD1 identical over 7 bases. CDR3 sequence (DNA): TGCAGCGTAAGGGCCGACAGGGTCAATCAGCCCCAGCATTTT. Protein: CSVRADRVNQPQHF.